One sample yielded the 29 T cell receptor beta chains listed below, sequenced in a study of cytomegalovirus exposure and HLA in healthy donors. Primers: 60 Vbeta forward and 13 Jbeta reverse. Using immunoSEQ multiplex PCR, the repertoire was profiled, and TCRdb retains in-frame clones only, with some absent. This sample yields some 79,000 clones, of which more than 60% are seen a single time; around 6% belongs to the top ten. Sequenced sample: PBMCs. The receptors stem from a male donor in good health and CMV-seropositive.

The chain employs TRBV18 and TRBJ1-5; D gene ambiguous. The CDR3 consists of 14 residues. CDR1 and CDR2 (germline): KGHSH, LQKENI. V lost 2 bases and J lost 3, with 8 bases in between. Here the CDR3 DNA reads TGTGCCAGCTCACCAGAGGTCACCAATCAGCCCCAGCATTTT. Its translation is CASSPEVTNQPQHF.

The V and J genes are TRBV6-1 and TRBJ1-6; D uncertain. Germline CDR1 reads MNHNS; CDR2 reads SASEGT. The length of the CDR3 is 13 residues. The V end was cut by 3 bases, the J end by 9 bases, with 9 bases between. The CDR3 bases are TGTGCCAGCAGTGATACAGAGAGTTCACCCCTCCACTTT. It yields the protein CASSDTESSPLHF.

In nucleotides, the CDR3 is TGTGCCAGCGGAGACCCGTATCGCTCCTACAATGAGCAGTTCTTC. This codes for CASGDPYRSYNEQFF. The rearrangement joins TRBV2 to TRBJ2-1; D not resolved. V was cut by 8 bases and J by 0 bases, with 14 bases left in between. This CDR3 spans 15 amino acids. The germline CDR1 and CDR2 sequences are SNHLY and FYNNEI. Full variable domain (outside the CDR3, taken from reference TRBV2 and TRBJ2-1): EPEVTQTPSHQVTQMGQEVILRCVPISNHLYFYWYRQILGQKVEFLVSFYNNEISEKSEIFDDQFSVERPDGSNFTLKIRSTKLEDSAMYFCASGDPYRSYNEQFFGPGTRLTVL.

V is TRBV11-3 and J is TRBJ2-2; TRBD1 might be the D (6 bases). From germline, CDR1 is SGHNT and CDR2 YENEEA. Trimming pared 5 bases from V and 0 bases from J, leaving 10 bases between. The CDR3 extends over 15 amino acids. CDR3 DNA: TGTGCCAGCAGCCCTGGGGGCGCGAACACCGGGGAGCTGTTTTTT. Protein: CASSPGGANTGELFF.

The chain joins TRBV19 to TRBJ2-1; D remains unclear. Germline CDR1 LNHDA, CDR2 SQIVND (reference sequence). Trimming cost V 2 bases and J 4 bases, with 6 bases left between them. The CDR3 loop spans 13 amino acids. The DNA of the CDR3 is TGTGCCAGTAGTATACGAGGATACAATGAGCAGTTCTTC. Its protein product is CASSIRGYNEQFF.

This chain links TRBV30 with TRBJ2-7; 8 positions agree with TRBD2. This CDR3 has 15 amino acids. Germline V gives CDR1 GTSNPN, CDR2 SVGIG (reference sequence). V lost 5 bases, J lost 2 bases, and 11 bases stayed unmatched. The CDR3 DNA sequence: TGTGCCTGGGGTAAGAGCGGGAGTCGAGCCTACGAGCAGTACTTC. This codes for CAWGKSGSRAYEQYF.

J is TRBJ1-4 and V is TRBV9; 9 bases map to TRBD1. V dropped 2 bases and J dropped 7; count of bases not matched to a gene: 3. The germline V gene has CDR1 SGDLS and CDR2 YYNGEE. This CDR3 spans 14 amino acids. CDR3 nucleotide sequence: TGTGCCAGCAGCGTGACAGGGGGGGGTGAAAAACTGTTTTTT. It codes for CASSVTGGGEKLFF.

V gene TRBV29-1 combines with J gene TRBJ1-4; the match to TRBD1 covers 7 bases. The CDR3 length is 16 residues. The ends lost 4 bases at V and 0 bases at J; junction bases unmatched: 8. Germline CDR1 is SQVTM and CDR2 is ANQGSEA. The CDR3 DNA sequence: TGCAGCGTTGGGGGACAGCCTCAAGCAACTAATGAAAAACTGTTTTTT. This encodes CSVGGQPQATNEKLFF.

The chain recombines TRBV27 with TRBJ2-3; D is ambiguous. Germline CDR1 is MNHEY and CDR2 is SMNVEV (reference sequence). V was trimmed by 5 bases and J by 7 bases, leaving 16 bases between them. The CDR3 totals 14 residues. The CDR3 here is CASSIPSTANTQYF. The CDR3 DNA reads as TGTGCCAGCAGTATCCCTTCTACCGCTAATACGCAGTATTTT.

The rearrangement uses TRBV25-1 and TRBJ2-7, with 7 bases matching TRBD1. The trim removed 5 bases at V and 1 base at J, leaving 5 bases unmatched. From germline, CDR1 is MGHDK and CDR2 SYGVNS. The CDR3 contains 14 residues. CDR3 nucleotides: TGTGCCAGCAGTATGGACAGGATATCCTACGAGCAGTACTTC. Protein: CASSMDRISYEQYF.

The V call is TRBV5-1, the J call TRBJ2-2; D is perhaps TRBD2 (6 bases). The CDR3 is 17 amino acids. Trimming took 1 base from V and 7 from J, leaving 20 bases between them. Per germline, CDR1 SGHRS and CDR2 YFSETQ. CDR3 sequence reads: CASSLPARERRHGELFF. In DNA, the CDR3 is TGCGCCAGCAGCTTGCCCGCTCGGGAGCGAAGGCACGGGGAGCTGTTTTTT. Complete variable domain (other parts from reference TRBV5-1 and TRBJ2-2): KAGVTQTPRYLIKTRGQQVTLSCSPISGHRSVSWYQQTPGQGLQFLFEYFSETQRNKGNFPGRFSGRQFSNSRSEMNVSTLELGDSALYLCASSLPARERRHGELFFGEGSRLTVL.

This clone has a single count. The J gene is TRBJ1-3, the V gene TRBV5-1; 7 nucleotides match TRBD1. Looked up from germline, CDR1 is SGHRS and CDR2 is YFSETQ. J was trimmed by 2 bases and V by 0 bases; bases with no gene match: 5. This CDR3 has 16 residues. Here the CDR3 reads CASSLEGARTGNTIYF. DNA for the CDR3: TGCGCCAGCAGCTTGGAGGGGGCCAGGACTGGAAACACCATATATTTT. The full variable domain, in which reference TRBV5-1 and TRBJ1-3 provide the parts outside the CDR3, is KAGVTQTPRYLIKTRGQQVTLSCSPISGHRSVSWYQQTPGQGLQFLFEYFSETQRNKGNFPGRFSGRQFSNSRSEMNVSTLELGDSALYLCASSLEGARTGNTIYFGEGSWLTVV.

CDR3 nucleotides: TGTGCCAGCAGTTCCCCTGGCCCCTCCAATGAGCAGTTCTTC. This codes for CASSSPGPSNEQFF. The V call is TRBV6-6, the J call TRBJ2-1; no reliable D call. CDR3 length: 14 amino acids. V was pared by 4 bases and J by 6 bases, with 13 bases between. CDR1 and CDR2 from the germline V gene are MNHNY and SVGAGI (reference sequence).

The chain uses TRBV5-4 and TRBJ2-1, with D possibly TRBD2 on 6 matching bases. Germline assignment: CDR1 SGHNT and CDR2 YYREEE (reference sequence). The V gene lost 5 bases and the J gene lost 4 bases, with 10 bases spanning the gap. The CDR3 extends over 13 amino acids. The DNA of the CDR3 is TGTGCCAGCAGGGAGGGATCTTACAATGAGCAGTTCTTC. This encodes CASREGSYNEQFF.

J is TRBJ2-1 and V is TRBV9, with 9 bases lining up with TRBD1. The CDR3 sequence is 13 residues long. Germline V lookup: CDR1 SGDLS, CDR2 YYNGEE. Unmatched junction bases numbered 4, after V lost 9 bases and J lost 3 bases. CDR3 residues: CATGTGIYNEQFF. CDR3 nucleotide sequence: TGTGCCACCGGGACAGGGATCTACAATGAGCAGTTCTTC. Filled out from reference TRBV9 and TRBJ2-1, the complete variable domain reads DSGVTQTPKHLITATGQRVTLRCSPRSGDLSVYWYQQSLDQGLQFLIQYYNGEERAKGNILERFSAQQFPDLHSELNLSSLELGDSALYFCATGTGIYNEQFFGPGTRLTVL.

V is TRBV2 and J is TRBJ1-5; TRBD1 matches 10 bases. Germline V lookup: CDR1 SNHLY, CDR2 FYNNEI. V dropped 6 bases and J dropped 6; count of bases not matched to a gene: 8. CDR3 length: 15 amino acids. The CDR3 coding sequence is TGTGCCAGCAGCGACAGGACAGGGGGTCGTCAGCCCCAGCATTTT. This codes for CASSDRTGGRQPQHF.

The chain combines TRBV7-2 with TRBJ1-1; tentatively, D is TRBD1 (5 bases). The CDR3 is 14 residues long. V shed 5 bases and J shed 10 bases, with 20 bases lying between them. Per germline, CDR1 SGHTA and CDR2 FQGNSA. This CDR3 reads CASSPGGREVGAFF. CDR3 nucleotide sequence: TGTGCCAGCAGCCCGGGCGGCAGGGAGGTTGGAGCTTTCTTT.

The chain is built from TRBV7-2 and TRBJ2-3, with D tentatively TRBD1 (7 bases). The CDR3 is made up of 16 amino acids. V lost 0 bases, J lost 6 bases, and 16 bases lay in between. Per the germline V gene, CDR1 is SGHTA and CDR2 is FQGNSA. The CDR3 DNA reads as TGTGCCAGCAGCTTAGCCCCCAGGGGGGTTGGGGATACGCAGTATTTT. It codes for CASSLAPRGVGDTQYF.

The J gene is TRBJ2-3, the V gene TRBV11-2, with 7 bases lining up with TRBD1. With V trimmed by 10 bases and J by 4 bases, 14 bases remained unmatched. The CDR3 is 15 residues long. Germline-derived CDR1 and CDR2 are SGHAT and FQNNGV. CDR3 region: CATRLRGSWSDTQYF. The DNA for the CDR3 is TGTGCCACCCGACTCAGGGGGTCCTGGTCAGATACGCAGTATTTT.

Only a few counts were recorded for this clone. The chain's CDR3 is CASNPGATNEKLFF. CDR3 bases: TGTGCCAGCAATCCAGGGGCAACTAATGAAAAACTGTTTTTT. This rearrangement joins TRBV6-1 to TRBJ1-4, with D possibly being TRBD1 (6 bases). The CDR3 is 14 residues long. Trimming removed 7 bases from V and 0 bases from J, with 9 bases in between. The germline V gene has CDR1 MNHNS and CDR2 SASEGT.

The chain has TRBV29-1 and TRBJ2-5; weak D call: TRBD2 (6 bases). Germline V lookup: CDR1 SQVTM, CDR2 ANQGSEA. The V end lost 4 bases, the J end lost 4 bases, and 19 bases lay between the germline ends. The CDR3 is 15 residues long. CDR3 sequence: CSVAVAGLGGETQYF. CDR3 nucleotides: TGCAGCGTTGCGGTTGCAGGACTGGGAGGAGAGACCCAGTACTTC.

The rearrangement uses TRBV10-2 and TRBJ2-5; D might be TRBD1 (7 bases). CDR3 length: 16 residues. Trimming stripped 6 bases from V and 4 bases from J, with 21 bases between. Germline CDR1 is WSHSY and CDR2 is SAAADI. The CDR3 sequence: CASRVGAGGPRETQYF. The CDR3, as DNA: TGCGCCAGCAGGGTGGGGGCAGGGGGGCCGAGAGAGACCCAGTACTTC.

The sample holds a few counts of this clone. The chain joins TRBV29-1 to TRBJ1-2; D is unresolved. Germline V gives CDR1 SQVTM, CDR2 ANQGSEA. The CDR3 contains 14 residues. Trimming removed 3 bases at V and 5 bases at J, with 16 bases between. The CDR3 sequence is CSVEVEGLVYGYTF. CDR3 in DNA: TGCAGCGTTGAGGTGGAGGGATTAGTTTATGGCTACACCTTC. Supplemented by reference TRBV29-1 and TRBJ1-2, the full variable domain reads SAVISQKPSRDICQRGTSLTIQCQVDSQVTMMFWYRQQPGQSLTLIATANQGSEATYESGFVIDKFPISRPNLTFSTLTVSNMSPEDSSIYLCSVEVEGLVYGYTFGSGTRLTVV.

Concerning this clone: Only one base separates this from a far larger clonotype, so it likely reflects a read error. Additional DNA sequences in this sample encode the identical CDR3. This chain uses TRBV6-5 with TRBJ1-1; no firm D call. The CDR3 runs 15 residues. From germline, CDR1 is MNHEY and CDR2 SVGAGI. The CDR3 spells CASSYEGGMNTEAFF. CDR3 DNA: TGTGCCAGCAGTTACGAGGGCGGGATGAACACTGAAGCTTTTTTT.

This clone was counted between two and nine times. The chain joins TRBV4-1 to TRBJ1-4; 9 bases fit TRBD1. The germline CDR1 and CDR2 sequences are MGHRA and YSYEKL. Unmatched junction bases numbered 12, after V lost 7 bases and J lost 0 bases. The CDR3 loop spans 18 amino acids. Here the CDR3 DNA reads TGCGCCAGCAAAACAAACAGGGGGCCTTACTCAACTAATGAAAAACTGTTTTTT. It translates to CASKTNRGPYSTNEKLFF.

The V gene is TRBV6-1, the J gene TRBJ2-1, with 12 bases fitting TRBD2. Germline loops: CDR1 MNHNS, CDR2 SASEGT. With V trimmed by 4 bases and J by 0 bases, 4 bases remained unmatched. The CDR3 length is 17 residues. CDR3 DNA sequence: TGTGCCAGCAGTGGGACTAGCGGGGTGCCCTCCTACAATGAGCAGTTCTTC. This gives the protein CASSGTSGVPSYNEQFF.

Written as DNA, the CDR3 is TGTGCCAGCAGCTTACTAGCATCGCCCTACAATGAGCAGTTCTTC. It yields the protein CASSLLASPYNEQFF. The chain joins TRBV7-9 to TRBJ2-1, with D possibly being TRBD2 (5 bases). Germline V CDR1 and CDR2: SEHNR, FQNEAQ (reference sequence). The V end lost 2 bases, the J end lost 2 bases, and 10 bases lay between the germline ends. The CDR3 loop spans 15 amino acids.

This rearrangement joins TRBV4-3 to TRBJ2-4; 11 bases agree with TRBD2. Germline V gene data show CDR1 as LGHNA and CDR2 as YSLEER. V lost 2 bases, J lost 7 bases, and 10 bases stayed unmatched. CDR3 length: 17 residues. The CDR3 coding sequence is TGCGCCAGCAGCCAATATTATAGCGGGGGGGCGGGGAACATTCAGTACTTC. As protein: CASSQYYSGGAGNIQYF.

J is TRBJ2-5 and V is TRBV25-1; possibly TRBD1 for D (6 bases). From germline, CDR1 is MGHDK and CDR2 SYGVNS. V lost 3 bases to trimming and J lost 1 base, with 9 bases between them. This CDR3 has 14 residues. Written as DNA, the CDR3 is TGTGCCAGCAGTGACCGGGACACCCAAGAGACCCAGTACTTC. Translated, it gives CASSDRDTQETQYF.